This T cell receptor beta chain was identified during a study of T cell clonality in common variable immunodeficiency. The germline V gene encodes CDR1 DFQATT and CDR2 SNEGSKA (reference sequence). CDR3 length: 15 residues. After removal of 5 bases from V and 0 bases from J, the junction contained 6 bases not matched to a gene. Study results and limitations: In common variable immunodeficiency, TCR beta chains reportedly carried fewer deletions and N-nucleotide insertions.

Diagnosis required reduced IgG, IgA and/or IgM with specific antibody deficiency. The table lists this clone with many counts. Antigen unknown. The CDR3 is cut off 3 residues early in the read; its end comes from the germline J gene. Assay used: immunoSEQ multiplex PCR; TCRdb lists only in-frame clones, some missing. The sample was found to contain around 20,000 clones, and every one recurs. This TCR came from a human donor with common variable immunodeficiency. V is TRBV20-1 and J is TRBJ2-2, with TRBD1 matching over 7 bases. Sequencing was performed on peripheral blood mononuclear cells. The CDR3 loop reads CSAPHRGTNTGELFF. The DNA read from the CDR3 is TGCAGTGCTCCCCACAGGGGAACGAACACCGGGGAG.